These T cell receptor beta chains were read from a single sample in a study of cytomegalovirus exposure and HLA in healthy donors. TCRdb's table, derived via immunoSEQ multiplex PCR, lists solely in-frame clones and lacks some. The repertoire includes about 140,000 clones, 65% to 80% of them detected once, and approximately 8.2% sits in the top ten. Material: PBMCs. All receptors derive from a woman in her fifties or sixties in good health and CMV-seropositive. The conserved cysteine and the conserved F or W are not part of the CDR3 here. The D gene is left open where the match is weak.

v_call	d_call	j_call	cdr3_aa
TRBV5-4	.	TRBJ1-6	ASSPQGNRYSPLH
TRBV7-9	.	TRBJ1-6	ASSRTDSPLH
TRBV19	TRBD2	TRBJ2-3	ASSMTSETLDTQY
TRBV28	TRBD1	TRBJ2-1	ATMVSGGYNEQF
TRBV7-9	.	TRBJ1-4	ASSLAIGEKLF
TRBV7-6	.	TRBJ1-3	ASSFGGGNTIY
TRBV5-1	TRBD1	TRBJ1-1	ASSLWDRDTEAF
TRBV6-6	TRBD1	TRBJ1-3	ASTQGGANSGNTIY
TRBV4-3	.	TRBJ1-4	ASSQNFLEGPANEKLF
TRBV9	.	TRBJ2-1	ASSVDQVQREQF
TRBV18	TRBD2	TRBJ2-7	ASSPGLAGGTYEQY
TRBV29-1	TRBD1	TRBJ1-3	SVQGAGNTIY
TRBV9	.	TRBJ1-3	ASSASSGNTIY
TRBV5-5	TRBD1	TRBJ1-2	ASSSTGATGYGYT
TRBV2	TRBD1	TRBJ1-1	ASSVQGAAF
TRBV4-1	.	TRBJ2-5	ASSQVEETQY
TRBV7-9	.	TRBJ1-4	ASSSGMPGNEKLF
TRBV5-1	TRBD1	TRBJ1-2	ASSYSGGNGYT
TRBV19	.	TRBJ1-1	ASSPRTRDTEAF
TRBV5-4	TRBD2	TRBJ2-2	ASSVGTSGNTGELF
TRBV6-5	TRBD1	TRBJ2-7	ASSYYGQAYEQY
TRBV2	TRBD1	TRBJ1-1	ASSERAGGAAEAF
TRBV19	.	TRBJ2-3	ASTLALSTDTQY
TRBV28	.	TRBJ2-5	ASSHSGTQETQY
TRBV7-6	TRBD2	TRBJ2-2	ASSLGRGGRTGELF
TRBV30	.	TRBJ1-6	AWTGRTNSPLH
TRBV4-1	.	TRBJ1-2	ASSQAGTLNYGYT
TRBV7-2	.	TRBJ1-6	ASSLAGGYNSPLH
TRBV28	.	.	ASEVRGRGEQY
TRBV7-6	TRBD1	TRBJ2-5	ASSPPTGKETQY
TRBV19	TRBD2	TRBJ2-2	ASSTLRGSERGYTGELF
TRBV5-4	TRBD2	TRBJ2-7	ASSAGLAGTYYEQY
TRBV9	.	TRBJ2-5	ASSDGRGQETQY
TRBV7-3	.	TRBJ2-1	ASSPRDSPWDEQF
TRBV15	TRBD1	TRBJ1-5	ATSRRSPTQGRGNQPQH
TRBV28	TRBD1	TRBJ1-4	ASSPPTGPNEKLF
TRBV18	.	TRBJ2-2	ASSPGTPSNTGELF